These 11 T cell receptor beta chains came from one sample sequenced in a study of metastatic and nonmetastatic thyroid tumors. Each patient came to thyroid surgery without any prior treatment (of any kind). TCRdb re-analyzed the PCR reads through MiXCR. Here the sample spans about 38,000 clones, approximately 51% being singletons. The sample taken for sequencing was tumor tissue. The receptors shown here come from a male donor with papillary thyroid cancer or a benign thyroid nodule (not recorded which). Some clones in this sample may be carry-over from other donors' samples.

This clone was detected a few times. The V and J genes are TRBV28 and TRBJ2-1; D assignment may be TRBD1 or TRBD2 (5 bases each). In germline, CDR1 is MDHEN, CDR2 SYDVKM. The V and J ends lost 3 bases and 8 bases respectively, with 14 bases between them. The CDR3 runs to 14 residues. The DNA of the CDR3 is TGTGCCAGCAGTTTCTGGGGGATGCTCGATGAGCAGTTCTTC. This codes for CASSFWGMLDEQFF.

The chain couples TRBV20-1 to TRBJ2-3; 8 bases are shared with TRBD2. This CDR3 is 14 amino acids long. Per the germline V gene, CDR1 is DFQATT and CDR2 is SNEGSKA (reference sequence). Germline trimming cut 6 bases from V and 2 bases from J; bases unmatched to any gene: 7. The CDR3 sequence: CSARGGASTDTQYF. The DNA for the CDR3 is TGCAGTGCCCGGGGGGGGGCCTCCACAGATACGCAGTATTTT.

This clone was detected ten times or more. The genes are TRBV19 and TRBJ2-7; D is possibly TRBD1 (6 bases). The germline CDR1 and CDR2 sequences are LNHDA and SQIVND (reference sequence). This CDR3 spans 15 amino acids. V gave up 1 base and J gave up 4 bases, with 14 bases separating them. CDR3 nucleotides: TGTGCCAGTAGTATAGCACAGGGAACCCGATACGAGCAGTACTTC. This sequence encodes CASSIAQGTRYEQYF.

The chain is built from TRBV7-2 and TRBJ2-2; D unresolved. V was cut by 6 bases and J by 7 bases, with 12 bases left in between. CDR1 is SGHTA, CDR2 FQGNSA, per germline. This CDR3 contains 13 residues. The CDR3 nucleotides are TGTGCCAGCAGAAAGCAAGTTGGCGGGGAGCTGTTTTTT. Its translation: CASRKQVGGELFF.

About this clone itself: Other nucleotide sequences in the sample specify the same CDR3. The chain combines TRBV6-5 with TRBJ1-5; D remains unclear. From germline, CDR1 is MNHEY and CDR2 SVGAGI. The CDR3 consists of 13 residues. V gave up 2 bases and J gave up 0 bases, with 2 bases separating them. The CDR3 coding sequence is TGTGCCAGCAGTTACGGTAGCAATCAGCCCCAGCATTTT. This gives the protein CASSYGSNQPQHF.

The V and J genes are TRBV7-9 and TRBJ1-1; no firm D call. The CDR3 loop spans 14 amino acids. Germline CDR1 is SEHNR and CDR2 is FQNEAQ (reference sequence). Trimming removed 5 bases at V and 4 bases at J, with 14 bases between. The CDR3 sequence: CASSAPAGRTEAFF. The DNA for the CDR3 is TGTGCCAGCAGCGCCCCCGCAGGTCGCACTGAAGCTTTCTTT.

The chain links TRBV6-1 to TRBJ2-7, with 10 bases aligning to TRBD1. J lost 4 bases, V lost 6 bases, and 9 bases had no gene match. CDR1 MNHNS and CDR2 SASEGT come from the germline V gene. The CDR3 is made up of 15 amino acids. This CDR3 is CASSDRDRGYYEQYF. In DNA form, the CDR3 reads TGTGCCAGCAGCGACCGGGACAGGGGATATTACGAGCAGTACTTC.

This chain links TRBV5-1 with TRBJ1-1; perhaps TRBD1 as D (5 bases). Trimming took 0 bases from V and 4 from J, leaving 13 bases between them. The length of the CDR3 is 15 residues. The germline gives CDR1 SGHRS, CDR2 YFSETQ. The CDR3 nucleotides read TGCGCCAGCAGCTTGGGGTGGGACCGGGGCACTGAAGCTTTCTTT. This gives the protein CASSLGWDRGTEAFF.

The chain combines TRBV6-5 with TRBJ2-5, with TRBD2 identical over 8 bases. The CDR3 covers 16 residues. Germline V gives CDR1 MNHEY, CDR2 SVGAGI. V gave up 4 bases and J gave up 5 bases; unmatched junction bases: 12. CDR3 bases: TGTGCCAGCAGTTCATCCTTTAGCGGGGAAGGGGAGACCCAGTACTTC. It codes for CASSSSFSGEGETQYF.

This sequence joins TRBV3-1 and TRBJ2-4, with D perhaps being TRBD1 or TRBD2 (5 bases each). The CDR3 is 13 amino acids. The V gene's germline CDR1 is LGHDT and CDR2 YNNKEL (reference sequence). The V end was cut by 2 bases, the J end by 13 bases, with 15 bases between. In nucleotides, the CDR3 is TGTGCCAGCAGCCAATTCCGGGACCGGGACCAGTACTTC. The encoded protein is CASSQFRDRDQYF.

The chain joins TRBV11-2 to TRBJ1-2; TRBD1 matches at 9 bases. The CDR3 contains 14 residues. Germline CDR1 and CDR2: SGHAT and FQNNGV. Germline trimming cut 1 base from V and 6 bases from J; bases unmatched to any gene: 3. CDR3 region: CASSLGRQGDGYTF. The CDR3 region has the DNA TGTGCCAGCAGCTTAGGGCGACAGGGGGATGGCTACACCTTC.